The entry that follows covers one T cell receptor beta chain sequence. The data originate from a study of control samples from healthy donors and cancer patients. The method was immunoSEQ multiplex PCR; TCRdb's version includes in-frame clones alone and lacks a portion of them. Among approximately 110,000 clones listed, roughly nine tenths were seen once. V lost 5 bases and J lost 2, with 12 bases in between. The CDR3 extends over 15 amino acids. Germline V gene data show CDR1 as KGHDR and CDR2 as SFDVKD. This receptor was obtained from a woman younger than 35 in good health. The chain has TRBV24-1 and TRBJ2-1; the D is unclear. Sequenced input: blood. CDR3 sequence: CATSVLDGAYNEQFF. The CDR3 region has the DNA TGTGCCACCAGTGTCCTGGATGGGGCCTACAATGAGCAGTTCTTC.